This is a list of T cell receptor beta chains from one sample in a study of T cell responses to AZD1222 COVID-19 vaccine. The method was immunoSEQ multiplex PCR; TCRdb's version includes in-frame clones alone and lacks a portion of them. The sample holds 110,000 to 150,000 clones, 92% seen once. This sample comprised peripheral blood, obtained 28 days after the second AZD1222 dose. All receptors derive from an adult who received the AZD1222 COVID-19 vaccine. Each CDR3 is given with its conserved first and last residue. D genes are given only for firm matches. Only some rows state a clone size, as once, few, many or a class for expanded clones.

j_call	d_call	v_call	clone_size	cdr3_nt	cdr3_aa
TRBJ2-3	-	TRBV28	once	TGTGCCAGCATCGGACAGGGAGGGGGCCCCCCCACAGATACGCAGTATTTT	CASIGQGGGPPTDTQYF
TRBJ2-7	-	TRBV6-6	-	TGTGCCAGCAGTTACTCTCCGACGGCCCCTTCCTACGAGCAGTACTTC	CASSYSPTAPSYEQYF
TRBJ2-1	TRBD2	TRBV11-2	-	TGTGCCAGCAGCCCGGGACTAGCGGGAGGGTATGAGCAGTTCTTC	CASSPGLAGGYEQFF
TRBJ2-5	-	TRBV30	few	TGTGCCTGGAGTCCGGGTTCCGGGGAGACCCAGTACTTC	CAWSPGSGETQYF
TRBJ2-6	-	TRBV5-6	few	TGTGCCAGCAGCTTGGAGGGGCAGGGTACACGCTCTGGGGCCAACGTCCTGACTTTC	CASSLEGQGTRSGANVLTF
TRBJ1-4	-	TRBV19	-	TGTGCCAGTAGTCCGTTACCAGGAAAACTGTTTTTT	CASSPLPGKLFF
TRBJ2-7	-	TRBV14	-	TGTGCCAGCAGCCCTGACAACTACGAGCAGTACTTC	CASSPDNYEQYF
TRBJ1-5	-	TRBV19	-	TGTGCCAGTAGTACTAAGGGCACTCCCAGCAATCAGCCCCAGCATTTT	CASSTKGTPSNQPQHF
TRBJ1-6	TRBD1	TRBV28	-	TGTGCCAGCCGCCCGGACAGGGGCGGCTTTAATTCACCCCTCCACTTT	CASRPDRGGFNSPLHF
TRBJ1-5	-	TRBV27	-	TGTGCCAGCACGGCTGGCCGTGCCAGGGTAAATCAGCCCCAGCATTTT	CASTAGRARVNQPQHF
TRBJ2-7	TRBD1	TRBV19	few	TGTGCCAGTAGTATAACGGGACAGGGGGCGTACGAGCAGTACTTC	CASSITGQGAYEQYF
TRBJ2-1	-	TRBV28	-	TGTGCCACCGAATCAGACGGCCGCTCCTACAATGAGCAGTTCTTC	CATESDGRSYNEQFF
TRBJ2-7	TRBD2	TRBV28	once	TGTGCCAGCAAGGACGGGAGGGCTACCTACGAGCAGTACTTC	CASKDGRATYEQYF
TRBJ2-7	-	TRBV16	-	TGTGCCAGCAGCCATACGACAGGTCCCTACGAGCAGTACTTC	CASSHTTGPYEQYF
TRBJ2-7	TRBD1	TRBV7-2	-	TGTGCCAGCAGGGCAGGGGGCGGCGAGCAGTACTTC	CASRAGGGEQYF
TRBJ1-2	TRBD1	TRBV9	-	TGTGCCAGCAGCGTCCACAGGGGGCTAGGCTATGGCTACACCTTC	CASSVHRGLGYGYTF
TRBJ1-1	TRBD1	TRBV19	-	TGTGCCAGTAGTCGACAGGGGCCCTACACTGAAGCTTTCTTT	CASSRQGPYTEAFF
TRBJ2-3	TRBD2	TRBV5-1	once	TGCGCCAGCAGCTTGGCTAGCGGCCACACAGATACGCAGTATTTT	CASSLASGHTDTQYF
TRBJ2-7	-	TRBV19	-	TGTGCCAGTAGCCTTGGTTTCACATCGTCCCACGAGCAGTACTTC	CASSLGFTSSHEQYF
TRBJ2-3	TRBD1	TRBV6-5	-	TGTGCCAGCAGGCTTAGACAGGGAACAGATACGCAGTATTTT	CASRLRQGTDTQYF
TRBJ2-1	-	TRBV9	-	TGTGCCAGCAGCGTAGCTTTACCAGAGGCGGGTGAGCAGTTCTTC	CASSVALPEAGEQFF
TRBJ2-1	TRBD2	TRBV2	-	TGTGCCAGCAGGGGACTAGCCAATGAGCAGTTCTTC	CASRGLANEQFF
TRBJ1-5	TRBD1	TRBV30	-	TGTGCCTGGAGTACCACGACAGGGGGCCATCAGCCCCAGCATTTT	CAWSTTTGGHQPQHF
TRBJ2-1	-	TRBV4-1	once	TGCGCCAGCAGCCAAGAGCCGACAGCAACTTACAATGAGCAGTTCTTC	CASSQEPTATYNEQFF
TRBJ2-3	-	TRBV5-6	-	TGTGCCAGCAGCTTGGACCGTTCCACAGATACGCAGTATTTT	CASSLDRSTDTQYF
TRBJ2-3	-	TRBV2	once	TGTGCCAGCAGTCTCGGGAGAGATACGCAGTATTTT	CASSLGRDTQYF
TRBJ1-5	TRBD1	TRBV28	once	TGTGCCAGCAGGGAGGACAGGAGCCTCCAGCCCCAGCATTTT	CASREDRSLQPQHF
TRBJ2-1	-	TRBV21-1	-	TGTGCCAGCAGCGTATACCCTAGCGGGGGCTACAATGAGCAGTTCTTC	CASSVYPSGGYNEQFF
TRBJ2-1	-	TRBV5-8	-	TGTGCCAGCAGCTTGGTGCAGCTTGGCAATGAGCAGTTCTTC	CASSLVQLGNEQFF
TRBJ1-5	-	TRBV3-1/TRBV3-2	-	TGTGCCAGCAGCCCCCTGGCAGGGGCAGATCAGCCCCAGCATTTT	CASSPLAGADQPQHF
TRBJ1-2	-	TRBV4-3	-	TGCGCCAGCAGCCAAGATCTCCCCCGGAGTGGGTCTTGGGGCTACACCTTC	CASSQDLPRSGSWGYTF
TRBJ2-5	TRBD1	TRBV18	-	TGTGCCAGCTCACCGGGACAGAACCAAGAGACCCAGTACTTC	CASSPGQNQETQYF
TRBJ1-1	TRBD1	TRBV5-1	-	TGCGCCAGCAGCTTGAGAGGGGACAGACTGAACACTGAAGCTTTCTTT	CASSLRGDRLNTEAFF
TRBJ1-1	-	TRBV28	-	TGTGCCAGCAGTGCTCCAGTGGGAAACACTGAAGCTTTCTTT	CASSAPVGNTEAFF
TRBJ2-1	TRBD2	TRBV28	-	TGTGCCAGTAGCGGGACTAGCGCTTTGAATGAGCAGTTCTTC	CASSGTSALNEQFF
TRBJ1-1	-	TRBV30	-	TGTGCCTGGAGTGTATTAGGAAGGGGTGAAGCTTTCTTT	CAWSVLGRGEAFF
TRBJ1-1	TRBD1	TRBV29-1	-	TGCAGCGGATCCCCGGGACAGCTATACATGAACACTGAAGCTTTCTTT	CSGSPGQLYMNTEAFF
TRBJ1-1	TRBD1	TRBV2	-	TGTGCCAGCAGAAACAGGGGAGAGAACACTGAAGCTTTCTTT	CASRNRGENTEAFF
TRBJ1-5	-	TRBV19	once	TGTGCCAGTAGGGGGATTTCGGGTAGCAATCAGCCCCAGCATTTT	CASRGISGSNQPQHF
TRBJ1-2	-	TRBV27	-	TGTGCCAGCAGTCCCAGGGGCTATGGCTACACCTTC	CASSPRGYGYTF
TRBJ2-5	TRBD1	TRBV28	-	TGTGCCAGCAGTTACCCTCGGACAGGGGGCCAAGAAGAGACCCAGTACTTC	CASSYPRTGGQEETQYF
TRBJ1-6	-	TRBV28	-	TGTGCCAGCAGCGAATTGGACGGAATTAATAATTCACCCCTCCACTTT	CASSELDGINNSPLHF
TRBJ2-3	-	TRBV14	-	TGTGCCAGCAGCCCCTCTCTGGCGGGACTCCAAATCCACACAGATACGCAGTATTTT	CASSPSLAGLQIHTDTQYF
TRBJ2-3	-	TRBV5-1	-	TGCGCCAGCAGCGAACCGGCCAGGGGAGATACGCAGTATTTT	CASSEPARGDTQYF
TRBJ2-5	-	TRBV20-1	-	TGCAGTTGGGGCCTGCAAGAGACCCAGTACTTC	CSWGLQETQYF
TRBJ2-4	-	TRBV5-8	-	TGTGCCAGCAGCTCGGCCAATCGTTTAATCAAAAACATTCAGTACTTC	CASSSANRLIKNIQYF
TRBJ1-2	-	TRBV30	-	TGTGCCTGGGTCCAACAGGGATATGGCTACACCTTC	CAWVQQGYGYTF
TRBJ1-5	-	TRBV19	-	TGTGCCAGTAGTACCCCGATTCAGCCCCAGCATTTT	CASSTPIQPQHF
TRBJ1-2	-	TRBV3-1/TRBV3-2	-	TGTGCCAGCAGCCCGACTGGGACTAGGTATGGCTACACCTTC	CASSPTGTRYGYTF
TRBJ2-1	TRBD2	TRBV7-2	-	TGTGCCAGCAGCTTAGTTGCGGGAGGGACCTACAATGAGCAGTTCTTC	CASSLVAGGTYNEQFF
TRBJ1-2	-	TRBV6-5	-	TGTGCCAGCAGTTACTCAGGGACCTTCAACTATGGCTACACCTTC	CASSYSGTFNYGYTF